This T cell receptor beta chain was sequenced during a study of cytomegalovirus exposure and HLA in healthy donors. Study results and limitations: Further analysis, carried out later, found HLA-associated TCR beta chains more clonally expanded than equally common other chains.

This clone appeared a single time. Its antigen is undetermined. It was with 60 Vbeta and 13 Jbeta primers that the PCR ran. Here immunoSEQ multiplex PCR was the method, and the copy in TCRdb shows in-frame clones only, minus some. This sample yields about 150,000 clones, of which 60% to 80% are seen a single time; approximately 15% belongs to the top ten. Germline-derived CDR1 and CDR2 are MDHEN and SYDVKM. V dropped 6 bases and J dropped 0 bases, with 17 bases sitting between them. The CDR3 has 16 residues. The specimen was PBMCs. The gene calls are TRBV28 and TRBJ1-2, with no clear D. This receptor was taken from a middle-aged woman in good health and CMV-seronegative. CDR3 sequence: CASRIIQSQANYGYTF. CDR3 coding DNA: TGTGCCAGCAGAATTATACAGAGTCAAGCTAACTATGGCTACACCTTC.